This T cell receptor beta chain was identified during a study of blood T cell repertoires in COVID-19. Per germline, CDR1 KGHDR and CDR2 SFDVKD. The V end was cut by 4 bases, the J end by 5 bases, with 13 bases between. The CDR3 spans 15 residues. Libraries were prepared by immunoSEQ multiplex PCR; TCRdb keeps only in-frame clonotypes and omits some of them. The table has approximately 160,000 clones, 90% seen once. Sequenced: peripheral blood. The chain is built from TRBV24-1 and TRBJ2-2, with no clear D. The sequence was collected from a man in his fifties with acute or convalescent COVID-19. DNA for the CDR3: TGTGCCACCAGTGACCCGGGTAGAGTAACCGGGGAGCTGTTTTTT. Its translation is CATSDPGRVTGELFF.